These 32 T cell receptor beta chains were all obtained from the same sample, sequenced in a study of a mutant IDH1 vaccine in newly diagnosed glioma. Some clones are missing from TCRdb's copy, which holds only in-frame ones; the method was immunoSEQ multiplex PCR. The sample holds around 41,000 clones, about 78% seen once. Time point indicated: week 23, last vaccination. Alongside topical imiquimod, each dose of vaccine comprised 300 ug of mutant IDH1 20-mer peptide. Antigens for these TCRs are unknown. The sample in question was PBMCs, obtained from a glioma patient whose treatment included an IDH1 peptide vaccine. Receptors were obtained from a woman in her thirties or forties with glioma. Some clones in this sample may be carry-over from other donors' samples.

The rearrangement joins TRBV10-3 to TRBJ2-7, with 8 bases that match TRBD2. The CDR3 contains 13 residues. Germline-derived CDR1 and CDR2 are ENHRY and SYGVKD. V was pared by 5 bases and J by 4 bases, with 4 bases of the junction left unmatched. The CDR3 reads CAISSGSAYEQYF. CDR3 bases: TGTGCCATCAGTAGCGGGAGTGCATACGAGCAGTACTTC.

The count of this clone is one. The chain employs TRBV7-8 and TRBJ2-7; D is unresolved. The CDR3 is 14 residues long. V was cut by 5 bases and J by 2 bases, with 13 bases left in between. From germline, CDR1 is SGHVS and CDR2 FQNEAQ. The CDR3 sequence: CASSADVTPYEQYF. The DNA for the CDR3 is TGTGCCAGCAGCGCCGACGTCACCCCCTACGAGCAGTACTTC.

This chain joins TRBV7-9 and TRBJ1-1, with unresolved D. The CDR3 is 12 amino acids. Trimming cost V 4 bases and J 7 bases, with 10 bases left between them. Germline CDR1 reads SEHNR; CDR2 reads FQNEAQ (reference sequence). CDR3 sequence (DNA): TGTGCCAGCAGCTCCGACACCCATGAAGCTTTCTTT. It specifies CASSSDTHEAFF.

The CDR3 spells CASSIAGTGNTEAFF. In DNA form, the CDR3 reads TGTGCCAGTAGTATAGCGGGGACAGGGAACACTGAAGCTTTCTTT. The chain recombines TRBV19 with TRBJ1-1; 8 bases match TRBD1. Per the germline V gene, CDR1 is LNHDA and CDR2 is SQIVND (reference sequence). V shed 1 base and J 1 base; nucleotides not matched to a gene: 2. The CDR3 is made up of 15 amino acids.

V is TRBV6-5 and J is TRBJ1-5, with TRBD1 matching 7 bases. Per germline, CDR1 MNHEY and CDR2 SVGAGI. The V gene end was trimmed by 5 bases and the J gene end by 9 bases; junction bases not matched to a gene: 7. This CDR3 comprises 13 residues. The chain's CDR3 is CASSRQGNGPQHF. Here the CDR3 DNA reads TGTGCCAGCAGTCGACAGGGTAACGGGCCCCAGCATTTT.

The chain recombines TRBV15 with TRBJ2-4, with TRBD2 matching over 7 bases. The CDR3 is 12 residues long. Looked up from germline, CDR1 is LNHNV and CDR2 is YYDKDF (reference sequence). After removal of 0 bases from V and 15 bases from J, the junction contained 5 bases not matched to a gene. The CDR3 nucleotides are TGTGCCACCAGCAGAGATTCGACTAGCCGGTACTTC. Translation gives CATSRDSTSRYF.

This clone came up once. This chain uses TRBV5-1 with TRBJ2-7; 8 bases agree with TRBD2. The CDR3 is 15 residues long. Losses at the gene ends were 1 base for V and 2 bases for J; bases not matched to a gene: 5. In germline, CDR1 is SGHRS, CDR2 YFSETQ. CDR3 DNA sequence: TGCGCCAGCAGCTTGCTAGCGGGCGAACCCTACGAGCAGTACTTC. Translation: CASSLLAGEPYEQYF.

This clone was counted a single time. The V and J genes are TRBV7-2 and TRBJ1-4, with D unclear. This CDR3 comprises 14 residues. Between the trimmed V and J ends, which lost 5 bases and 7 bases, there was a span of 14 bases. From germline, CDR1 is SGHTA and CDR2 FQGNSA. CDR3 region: CASSPTLGVEKLFF. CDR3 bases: TGTGCCAGCAGCCCTACCCTGGGCGTTGAAAAACTGTTTTTT.

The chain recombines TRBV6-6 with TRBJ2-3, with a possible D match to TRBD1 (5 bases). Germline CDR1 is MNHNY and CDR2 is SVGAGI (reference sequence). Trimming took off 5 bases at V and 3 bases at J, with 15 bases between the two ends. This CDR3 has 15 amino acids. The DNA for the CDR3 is TGTGCCAGCAGTCAAGGGGATCGTCGGACAGATACGCAGTATTTT. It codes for CASSQGDRRTDTQYF.

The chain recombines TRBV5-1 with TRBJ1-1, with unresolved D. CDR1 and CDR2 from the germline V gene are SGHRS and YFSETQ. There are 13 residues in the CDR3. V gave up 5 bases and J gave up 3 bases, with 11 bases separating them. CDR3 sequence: CASSRTRDTEAFF. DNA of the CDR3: TGCGCCAGCAGTCGGACGAGAGACACTGAAGCTTTCTTT.

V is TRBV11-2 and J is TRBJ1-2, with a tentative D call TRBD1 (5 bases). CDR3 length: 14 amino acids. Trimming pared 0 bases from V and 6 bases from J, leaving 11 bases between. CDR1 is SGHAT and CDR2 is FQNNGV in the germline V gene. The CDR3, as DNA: TGTGCCAGCAGCTTAGAGCGGGGGACGGATGGCTACACCTTC. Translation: CASSLERGTDGYTF.

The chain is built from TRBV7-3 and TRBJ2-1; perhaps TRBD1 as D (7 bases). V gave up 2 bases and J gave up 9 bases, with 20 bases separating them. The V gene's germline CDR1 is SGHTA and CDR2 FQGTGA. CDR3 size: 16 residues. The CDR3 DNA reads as TGTGCCAGCAGCTTATATGGCCAGGGGGGCATCGGTGAGCAGTTCTTC. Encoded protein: CASSLYGQGGIGEQFF.

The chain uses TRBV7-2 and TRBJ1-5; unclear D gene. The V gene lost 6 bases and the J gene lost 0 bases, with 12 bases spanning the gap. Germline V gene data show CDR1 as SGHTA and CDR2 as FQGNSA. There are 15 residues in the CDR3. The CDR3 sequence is CASRPDSLSNQPQHF. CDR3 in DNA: TGTGCCAGCAGGCCAGACTCCCTTAGCAATCAGCCCCAGCATTTT.

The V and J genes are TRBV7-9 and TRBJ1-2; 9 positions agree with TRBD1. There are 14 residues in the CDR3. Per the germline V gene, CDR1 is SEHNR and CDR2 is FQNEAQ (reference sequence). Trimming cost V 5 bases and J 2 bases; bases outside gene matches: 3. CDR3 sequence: CASSPGQGNYGYTF. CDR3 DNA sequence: TGTGCCAGCAGCCCGGGACAGGGCAACTATGGCTACACCTTC.

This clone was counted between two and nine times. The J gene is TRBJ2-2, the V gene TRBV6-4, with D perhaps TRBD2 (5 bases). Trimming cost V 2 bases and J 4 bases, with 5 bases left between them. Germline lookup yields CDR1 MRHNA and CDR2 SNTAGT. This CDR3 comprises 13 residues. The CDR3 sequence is CASSDTSTGELFF. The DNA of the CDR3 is TGTGCCAGCAGTGACACTAGCACCGGGGAGCTGTTTTTT.

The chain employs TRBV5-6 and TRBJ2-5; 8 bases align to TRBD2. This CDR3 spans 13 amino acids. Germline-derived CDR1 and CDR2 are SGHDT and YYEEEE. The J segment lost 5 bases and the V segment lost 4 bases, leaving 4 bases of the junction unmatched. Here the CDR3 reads CASSVPSGETQYF. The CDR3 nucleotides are TGTGCCAGCAGCGTTCCTAGCGGGGAGACCCAGTACTTC. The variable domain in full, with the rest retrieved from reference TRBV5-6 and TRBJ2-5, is DAGVTQSPTHLIKTRGQQVTLRCSPKSGHDTVSWYQQALGQGPQFIFQYYEEEERQRGNFPDRFSGHQFPNYSSELNVNALLLGDSALYLCASSVPSGETQYFGPGTRLLVL.

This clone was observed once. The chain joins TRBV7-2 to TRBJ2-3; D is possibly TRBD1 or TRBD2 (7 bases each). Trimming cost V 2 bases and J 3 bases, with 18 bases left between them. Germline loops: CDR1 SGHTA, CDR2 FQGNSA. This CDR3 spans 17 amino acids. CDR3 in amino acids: CASSLLRGRGWTDTQYF. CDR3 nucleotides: TGTGCCAGCAGCTTACTAAGGGGGCGGGGGTGGACAGATACGCAGTATTTT.

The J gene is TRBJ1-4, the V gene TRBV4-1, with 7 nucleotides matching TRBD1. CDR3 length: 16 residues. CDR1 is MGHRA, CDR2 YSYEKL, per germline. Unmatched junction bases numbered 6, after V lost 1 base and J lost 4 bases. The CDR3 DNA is TGCGCCAGCAGCCAAGCACACAGGGGCGGTAATGAAAAACTGTTTTTT. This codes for CASSQAHRGGNEKLFF.

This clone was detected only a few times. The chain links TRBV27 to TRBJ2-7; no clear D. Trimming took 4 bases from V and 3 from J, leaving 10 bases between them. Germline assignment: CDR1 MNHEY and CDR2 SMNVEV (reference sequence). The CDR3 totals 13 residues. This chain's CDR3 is CASSSPPYYEQYF. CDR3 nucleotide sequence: TGTGCCAGCAGTTCCCCACCGTACTACGAGCAGTACTTC.

The DNA of the CDR3 is TGTGCCAGCAGCGCCACCGCCAGGTGGGCAGGGGACAAGAACACTGAAGCTTTCTTT. Residues: CASSATARWAGDKNTEAFF. The rearrangement uses TRBV9 and TRBJ1-1, with a possible D match to TRBD1 (6 bases). Germline V gene lookup returns CDR1 SGDLS and CDR2 YYNGEE. The CDR3 spans 19 residues. The V end lost 3 bases, the J end lost 1 base, and 25 bases lay between the germline ends. The full variable domain, with the rest looked up from reference TRBV9 and TRBJ1-1, is DSGVTQTPKHLITATGQRVTLRCSPRSGDLSVYWYQQSLDQGLQFLIQYYNGEERAKGNILERFSAQQFPDLHSELNLSSLELGDSALYFCASSATARWAGDKNTEAFFGQGTRLTVV.

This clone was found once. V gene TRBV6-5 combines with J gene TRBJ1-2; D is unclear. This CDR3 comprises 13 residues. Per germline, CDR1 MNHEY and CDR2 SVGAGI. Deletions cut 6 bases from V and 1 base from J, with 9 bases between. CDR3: CASRAPVNYGYTF. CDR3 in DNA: TGTGCCAGCAGGGCCCCCGTTAACTATGGCTACACCTTC.

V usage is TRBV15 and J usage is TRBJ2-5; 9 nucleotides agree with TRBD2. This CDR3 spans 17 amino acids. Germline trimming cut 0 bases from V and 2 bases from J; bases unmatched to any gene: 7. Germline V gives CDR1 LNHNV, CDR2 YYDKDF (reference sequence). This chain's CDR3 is CATSRDRLAGNQETQYF. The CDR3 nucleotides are TGTGCCACCAGCAGAGATAGGCTAGCGGGAAATCAAGAGACCCAGTACTTC.

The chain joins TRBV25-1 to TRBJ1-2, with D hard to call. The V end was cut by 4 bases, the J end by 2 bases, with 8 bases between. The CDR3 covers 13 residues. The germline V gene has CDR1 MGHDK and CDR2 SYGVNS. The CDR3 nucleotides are TGTGCCAGCAGTGGAAAGGGCAACTATGGCTACACCTTC. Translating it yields CASSGKGNYGYTF.

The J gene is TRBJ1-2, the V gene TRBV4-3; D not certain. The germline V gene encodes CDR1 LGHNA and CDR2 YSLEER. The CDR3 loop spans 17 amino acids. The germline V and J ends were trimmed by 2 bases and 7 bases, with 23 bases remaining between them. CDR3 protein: CASSQQPIIIATFGYTF. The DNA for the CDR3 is TGCGCCAGCAGCCAACAACCGATTATTATAGCGACTTTTGGCTACACCTTC.

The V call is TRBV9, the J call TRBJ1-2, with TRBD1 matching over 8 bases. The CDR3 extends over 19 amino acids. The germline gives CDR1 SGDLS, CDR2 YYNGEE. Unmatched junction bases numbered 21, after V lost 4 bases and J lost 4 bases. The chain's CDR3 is CASSLNRDRTYSLSYGYTF. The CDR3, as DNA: TGTGCCAGCAGCTTGAACCGGGACAGGACCTATTCCCTCAGCTATGGCTACACCTTC.

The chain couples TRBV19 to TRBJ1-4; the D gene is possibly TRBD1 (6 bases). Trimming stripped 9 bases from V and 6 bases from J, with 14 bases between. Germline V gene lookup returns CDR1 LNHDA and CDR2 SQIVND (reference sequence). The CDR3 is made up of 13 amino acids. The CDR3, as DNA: TGTGCCAGCAAGCAGGGGATCTATGAAAAACTGTTTTTT. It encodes CASKQGIYEKLFF.

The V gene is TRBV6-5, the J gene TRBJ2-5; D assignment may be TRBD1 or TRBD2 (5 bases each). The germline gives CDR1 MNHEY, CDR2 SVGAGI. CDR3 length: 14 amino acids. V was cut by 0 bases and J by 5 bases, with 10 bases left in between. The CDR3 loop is CASSYSLGVETQYF. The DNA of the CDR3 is TGTGCCAGCAGTTACTCTTTGGGGGTGGAGACCCAGTACTTC.

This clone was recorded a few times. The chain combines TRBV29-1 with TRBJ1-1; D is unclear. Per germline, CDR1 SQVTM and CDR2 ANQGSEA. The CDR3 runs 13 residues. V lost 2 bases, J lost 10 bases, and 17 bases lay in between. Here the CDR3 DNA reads TGCAGCGTTGAACAGGACGCCTTGGATGGAGCTTTCTTT. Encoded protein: CSVEQDALDGAFF. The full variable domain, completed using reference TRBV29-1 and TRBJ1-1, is SAVISQKPSRDICQRGTSLTIQCQVDSQVTMMFWYRQQPGQSLTLIATANQGSEATYESGFVIDKFPISRPNLTFSTLTVSNMSPEDSSIYLCSVEQDALDGAFFGQGTRLTVV.

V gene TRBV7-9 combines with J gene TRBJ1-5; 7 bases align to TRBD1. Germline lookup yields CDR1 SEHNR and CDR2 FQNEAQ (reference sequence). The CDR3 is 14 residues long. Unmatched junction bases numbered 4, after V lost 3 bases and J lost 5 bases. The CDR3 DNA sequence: TGTGCCAGCAGCTTTGGGACAGTTCATCAGCCCCAGCATTTT. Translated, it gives CASSFGTVHQPQHF.

The CDR3 coding sequence is TGTGCCATCAGAACGGATACAGGGGGTCAGCCCCAGCATTTT. Translation: CAIRTDTGGQPQHF. The J gene is TRBJ1-5, the V gene TRBV10-3; 8 positions agree with TRBD1. CDR3 size: 14 residues. The germline V gene has CDR1 ENHRY and CDR2 SYGVKD. V was clipped by 6 bases and J by 6 bases; unmatched bases: 7.

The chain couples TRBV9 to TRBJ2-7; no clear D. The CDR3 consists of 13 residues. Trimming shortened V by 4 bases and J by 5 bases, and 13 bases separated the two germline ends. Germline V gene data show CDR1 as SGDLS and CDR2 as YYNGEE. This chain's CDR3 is CASSPDILDEQYF. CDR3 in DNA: TGTGCCAGCAGCCCCGACATTTTAGACGAGCAGTACTTC.

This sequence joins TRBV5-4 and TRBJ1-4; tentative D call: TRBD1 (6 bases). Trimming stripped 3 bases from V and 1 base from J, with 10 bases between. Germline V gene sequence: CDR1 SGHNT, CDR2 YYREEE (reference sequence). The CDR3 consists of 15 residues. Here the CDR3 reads CASSSSTGTNEKLFF. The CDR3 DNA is TGTGCCAGCAGCTCCTCGACAGGAACTAATGAAAAACTGTTTTTT.